This T cell receptor (beta chain) emerged from a study of T cells in localized non-small cell lung cancer. Study-level results: Sequencing covered just one tumor region, so heterogeneity cannot be ruled out. Adjacent lung had a median approximately 57 of the 100 largest tumor clones. The study found T cell clonality highest in uninvolved adjacent lung, above tumor. Longer overall survival associated with higher blood T cell density; shorter survival with higher adjacent-lung clonality.

On this clone itself: Its antigen is not identified.

Germline trimming cut 6 bases from V and 2 bases from J; bases unmatched to any gene: 3. Germline V lookup: CDR1 SNHLY, CDR2 FYNNEI. This CDR3 spans 13 amino acids. Generated by immunoSEQ multiplex PCR, the TCRdb table keeps only in-frame clones and is missing some. This sample has roughly 16,000 clones, with about 85% found just once. The gene calls are TRBV2 and TRBJ2-5, with 7 positions matching TRBD1. The TCR was taken from a female donor over 55 with stage I squamous cell lung carcinoma. The sample was peripheral blood, taken before any cancer treatment. The CDR3 DNA reads as TGTGCCAGCAGGAAGGGACAGCAAGAGACCCAGTACTTC. Residues: CASRKGQQETQYF.